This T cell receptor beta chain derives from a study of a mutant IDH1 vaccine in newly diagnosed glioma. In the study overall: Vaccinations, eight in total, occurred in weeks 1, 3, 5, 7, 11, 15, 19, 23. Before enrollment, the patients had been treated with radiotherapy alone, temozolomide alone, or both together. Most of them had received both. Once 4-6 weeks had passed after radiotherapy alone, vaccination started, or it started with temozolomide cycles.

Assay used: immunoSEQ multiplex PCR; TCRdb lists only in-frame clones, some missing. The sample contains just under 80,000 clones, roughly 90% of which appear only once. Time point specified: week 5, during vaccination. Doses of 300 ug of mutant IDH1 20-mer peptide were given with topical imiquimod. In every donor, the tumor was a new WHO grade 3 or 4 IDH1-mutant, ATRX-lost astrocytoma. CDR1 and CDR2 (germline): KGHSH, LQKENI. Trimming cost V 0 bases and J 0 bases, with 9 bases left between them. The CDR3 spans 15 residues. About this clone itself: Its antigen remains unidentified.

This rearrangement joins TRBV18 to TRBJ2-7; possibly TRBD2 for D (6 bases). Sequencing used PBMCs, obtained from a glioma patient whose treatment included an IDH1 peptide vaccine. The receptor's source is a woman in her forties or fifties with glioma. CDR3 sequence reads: CASSPPPGVSYEQYF. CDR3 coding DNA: TGTGCCAGCTCACCACCGCCGGGGGTCTCCTACGAGCAGTACTTC. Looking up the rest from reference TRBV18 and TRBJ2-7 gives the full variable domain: NAGVMQNPRHLVRRRGQEARLRCSPMKGHSHVYWYRQLPEEGLKFMVYLQKENIIDESGMPKERFSAEFPKEGPSILRIQQVVRGDSAAYFCASSPPPGVSYEQYFGPGTRLTVT.